This TCR beta chain was documented in a study of early T cells in non-severe SARS-CoV-2 infection (dated by TCRdb to about 2021). Looking at the study overall: Because TCR sequencing relied on bulk RNA taken from unsorted whole blood, pairing of alpha and beta chains was not possible. Points the paper makes about the study in general: VDJdb matching was skewed toward anti-spike CD8 responses, so virus-specific expansions were likely underestimated and private and CD4 specificities were missed.

A case-control design nested within a healthcare worker cohort in London, UK, was used, with weekly nasopharyngeal swab PCR tests and blood sampling performed. Between 23 and 31 March 2020, the week of the UK lockdown, healthcare workers were enrolled and then followed up weekly for as long as 16 weeks. Library prep was done by 5' RACE. Data came from a NextSeq 500. In the TCR library protocol, unique molecular identifiers were attached to individual cDNA molecules to correct for PCR bias and sequencing error. Sequencing covered both TCR alpha and beta chains, and within each sample the abundances of alpha and beta sequences were tightly co-correlated. Regarding the original processing steps: Decombinator V4 was used to perform V gene, J gene and CDR3 annotation of TCR sequences. Expanded TCRs were defined as changing significantly between any two time points under a Poisson model with p below 0.0001. TCR abundances were normalised to the total number of TCRs sequenced in each sample and reported as counts per million. TRAV1-2 paired with TRAJ12, TRAJ20 or TRAJ33 defined MAIT TCRs, while TRAV10 paired with TRAJ18 defined iNKT TCRs. VDJdb, accessed 1 November 2021, was searched for CMV, EBV and SARS-CoV-2 annotated TCRs, excluding TCRs annotated for multiple antigens. TCRdb ran its own pipeline on the public reads, namely fastp trimming at Q25 and MiXCR clone calling, and kept in-frame beta chains. Identical CDR3 protein sequences are pooled into one entry, listed with their most common genes and DNA. TCRdb's processing, not the authors', yielded these V and J calls. This sample gives tens of thousands of distinct CDR3 sequences in total; 20% of them show up just once. The ten largest make up 15% to 20% of the sample.

Comment on this clonotype: Its antigen specificity is not known. One base away there is no much larger clone; base qualities are not given.

The germline ends are 10 bases apart after V is trimmed by 4 bases and J by 6 bases. The CDR3 runs 12 residues from the cysteine to the phenylalanine. The only DNA kept is the CDR3, 36 bases in frame from the first base. CDR1 SGHVS and CDR2 FNYEAQ are derived from the germline V gene. Specimen: whole blood, collected at baseline. The V and J genes are TRBV7-6 and TRBJ2-7, with the D segment identity uncertain. This clonotype was obtained from an adult who was a healthcare worker with PCR-confirmed SARS-CoV-2 infection or an uninfected control (not recorded which). The bases read TGTGCCAGCAGCTCGCTGTTGGGCGAGCAGTACTTC. Its protein is CASSSLLGEQYF.